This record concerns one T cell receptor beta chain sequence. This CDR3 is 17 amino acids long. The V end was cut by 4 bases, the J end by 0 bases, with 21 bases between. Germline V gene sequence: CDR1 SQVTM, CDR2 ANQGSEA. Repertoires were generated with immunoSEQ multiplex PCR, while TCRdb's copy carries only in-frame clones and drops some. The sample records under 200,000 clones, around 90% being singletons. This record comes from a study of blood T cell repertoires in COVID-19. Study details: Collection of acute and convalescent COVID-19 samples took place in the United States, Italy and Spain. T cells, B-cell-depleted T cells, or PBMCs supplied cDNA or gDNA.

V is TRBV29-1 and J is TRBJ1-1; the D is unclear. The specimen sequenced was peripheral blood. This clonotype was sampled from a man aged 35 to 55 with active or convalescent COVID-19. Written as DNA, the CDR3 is TGCAGCGTTGCGTGGTCTCCAGCGGGCAGGATGAACACTGAAGCTTTCTTT. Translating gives CSVAWSPAGRMNTEAFF.